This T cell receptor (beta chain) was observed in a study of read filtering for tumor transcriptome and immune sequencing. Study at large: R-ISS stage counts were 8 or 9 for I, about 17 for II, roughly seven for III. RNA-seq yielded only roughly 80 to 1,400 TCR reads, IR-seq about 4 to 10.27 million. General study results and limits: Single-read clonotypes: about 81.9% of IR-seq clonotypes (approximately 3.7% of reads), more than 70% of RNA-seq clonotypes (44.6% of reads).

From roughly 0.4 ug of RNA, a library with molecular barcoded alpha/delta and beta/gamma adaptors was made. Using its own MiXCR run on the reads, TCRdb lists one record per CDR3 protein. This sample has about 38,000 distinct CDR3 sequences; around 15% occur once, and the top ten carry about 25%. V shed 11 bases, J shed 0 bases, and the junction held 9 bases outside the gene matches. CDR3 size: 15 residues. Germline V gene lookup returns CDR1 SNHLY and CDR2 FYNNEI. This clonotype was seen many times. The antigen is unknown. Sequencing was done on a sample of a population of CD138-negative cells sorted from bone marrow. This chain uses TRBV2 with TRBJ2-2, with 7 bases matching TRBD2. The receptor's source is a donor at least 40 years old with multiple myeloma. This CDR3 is CAGRLAPTNTGELFF. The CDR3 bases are TGTGCCGGAAGACTAGCACCTACGAACACCGGGGAGCTGTTTTTT.